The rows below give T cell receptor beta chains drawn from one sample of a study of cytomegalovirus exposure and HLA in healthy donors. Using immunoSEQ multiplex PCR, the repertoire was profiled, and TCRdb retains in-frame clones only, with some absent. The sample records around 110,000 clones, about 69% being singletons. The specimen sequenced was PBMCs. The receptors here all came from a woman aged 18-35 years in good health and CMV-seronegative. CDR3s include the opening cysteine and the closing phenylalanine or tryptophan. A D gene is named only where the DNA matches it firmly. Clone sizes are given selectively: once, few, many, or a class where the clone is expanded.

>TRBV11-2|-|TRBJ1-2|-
TGTGCCAGCAGCTTATACACGGGTCAGGGAAACTATGGCTACACCTTC
CASSLYTGQGNYGYTF
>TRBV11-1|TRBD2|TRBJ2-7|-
TGTGCCAGCAGCGGGGGACTAGCGGTCTCCTACGAGCAGTACTTC
CASSGGLAVSYEQYF
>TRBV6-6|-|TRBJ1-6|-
TGTGCCAGCAGAGGGGCCGCGCCGAATAATTCACCCCTCCACTTT
CASRGAAPNNSPLHF
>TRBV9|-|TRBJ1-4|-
TGTGCCAGCAGCGTAGCCCAGAATGAAAAACTGTTTTTT
CASSVAQNEKLFF
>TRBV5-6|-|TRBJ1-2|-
TGTGCCAGCATGGCCCCTAGACAGGCCCCCTATGGCTACACCTTC
CASMAPRQAPYGYTF
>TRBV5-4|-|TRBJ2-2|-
TGTGCCAGCAGCTTGGCACGGAGGCTGTTTTTT
CASSLARRLFF
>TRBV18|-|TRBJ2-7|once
TGTGCCAGCTCGGACTCTCCAGCCTACGAGCAGTACTTC
CASSDSPAYEQYF
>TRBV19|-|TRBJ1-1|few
TGTGCCAGTAAATTCTCGACGAGGGGAGGAACTGAAGCTTTCTTT
CASKFSTRGGTEAFF
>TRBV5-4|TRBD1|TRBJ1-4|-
TGTGCCAGCAGCGCGGATCGACAGGGCACTAATGAAAAACTGTTTTTT
CASSADRQGTNEKLFF
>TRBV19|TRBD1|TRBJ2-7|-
TGTGCCAGTAGTATAAAGACAGGGTCCTCCTACGAGCAGTACTTC
CASSIKTGSSYEQYF
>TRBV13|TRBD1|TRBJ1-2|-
TGTGCCAGCAGCCTTGGGACAGGGAACTATGGCTACACCTTC
CASSLGTGNYGYTF
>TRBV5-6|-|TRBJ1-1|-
TGTGCCAGCAGCCCGGCCCCTACCCGGACTAACACTGAAGCTTTCTTT
CASSPAPTRTNTEAFF
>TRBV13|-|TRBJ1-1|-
TGTGCCAGCAGCTTAATTCGGGACTCCGGAGGCGGCACTGAAGCTTTCTTT
CASSLIRDSGGGTEAFF
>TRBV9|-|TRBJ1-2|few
TGTGCCAGCAGCGTAGGGCCCTTTATTACAGACGCTAACTATGGCTACACCTTC
CASSVGPFITDANYGYTF
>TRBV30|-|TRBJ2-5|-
TGTGCCTGTCAGACAGGCAAGACCCAGTACTTC
CACQTGKTQYF
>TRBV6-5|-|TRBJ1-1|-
TGTGCCAGCAGTCGTGACAGCATGAACACTGAAGCTTTCTTT
CASSRDSMNTEAFF
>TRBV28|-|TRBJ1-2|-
TGTGCCAGCAGTACGATCCTAGGCGGAGGCTACACCTTC
CASSTILGGGYTF
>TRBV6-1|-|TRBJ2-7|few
TGTGCCAGCAGTGAAGGAGACAGGAGCTCCTACGAGCAGTACTTC
CASSEGDRSSYEQYF
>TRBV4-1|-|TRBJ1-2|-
TGCGCCAGCAGCCCAAAGAATGGCGGATACTATGGCTACACCTTC
CASSPKNGGYYGYTF
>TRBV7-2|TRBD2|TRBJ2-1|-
TGTGCCAGCAGCTTCGAGCGGGGGAGCTACAATGAGCAGTTCTTC
CASSFERGSYNEQFF
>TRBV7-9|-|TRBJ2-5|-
TGTGCCAGCAGCTCACCCCCTACTAGTCTCCAAGAGACCCAGTACTTC
CASSSPPTSLQETQYF
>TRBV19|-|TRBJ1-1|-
TGTGCCAGTAGGAGTAGGGACATGAACACTGAAGCTTTCTTT
CASRSRDMNTEAFF
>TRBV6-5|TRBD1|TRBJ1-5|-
TGTGCCAGCATGGACAGGGACAGGCATCAGCCCCAGCATTTT
CASMDRDRHQPQHF
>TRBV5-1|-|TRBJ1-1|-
TGCGCCAGCAGCTCGGGAGAGCTGAACACTGAAGCTTTCTTT
CASSSGELNTEAFF
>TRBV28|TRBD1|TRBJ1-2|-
TGTGCCAGCAGTTTATCCGGGACAGGGATAGACTATGGCTACACCTTC
CASSLSGTGIDYGYTF
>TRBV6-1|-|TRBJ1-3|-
TGTGCCAGCAGTGAAACCGGGTCTGGAAACACCATATATTTT
CASSETGSGNTIYF
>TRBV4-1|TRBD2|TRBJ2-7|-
TGCGCCAGCAGCCATTCGGGCGGGGGCGAGCAGTACTTC
CASSHSGGGEQYF
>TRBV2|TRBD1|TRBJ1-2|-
TGTGCCAGCAGCCCCGGGGGACAGGACTATGGCTACACCTTC
CASSPGGQDYGYTF
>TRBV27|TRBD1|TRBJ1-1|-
TGTGCCAGCACCTGGACAGGGGGTGTCACTGAAGCTTTCTTT
CASTWTGGVTEAFF
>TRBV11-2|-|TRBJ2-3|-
TGTGCCAGCAGCTTAGTAGGGGGTTCCACAGATACGCAGTATTTT
CASSLVGGSTDTQYF
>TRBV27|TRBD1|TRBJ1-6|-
TGTGCCAGCAGTTTATCCCGACAGGGCAGAGGTTCACCCCTCCACTTT
CASSLSRQGRGSPLHF
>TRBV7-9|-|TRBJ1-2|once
TGTGCCAGCAGCTTAGATAGTAGCTATGGCTACACCTTC
CASSLDSSYGYTF
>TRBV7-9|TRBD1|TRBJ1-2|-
TGTGCCAGCAGCTCGGGACAGATACATGGCTACACCTTC
CASSSGQIHGYTF
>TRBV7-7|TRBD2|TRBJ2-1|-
TGTGCTAGCCCCAAAGGGCGGGGGGCCCCCAATGAGCAGTTCTTC
CASPKGRGAPNEQFF
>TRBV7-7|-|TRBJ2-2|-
TGTGCTAGCAGCTTAAGCCCCGACCAGGCGAACACCGGGGAGCTGTTTTTT
CASSLSPDQANTGELFF
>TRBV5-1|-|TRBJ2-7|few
TGCGCCAGCAGCCAGGCCAGTGATTACGAGCAGTACTTC
CASSQASDYEQYF
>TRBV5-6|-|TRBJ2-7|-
-
CASSWGGGAHPLF
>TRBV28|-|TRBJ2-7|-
TGTGCCAGCAGTTCCCCTAGAGGCCCCACCCGGCAGTACTTC
CASSSPRGPTRQYF
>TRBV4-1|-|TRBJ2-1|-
TGCGCCAGCAGCCAAGAAGGGCGCGGGACAGCCTACAATGAGCAGTTCTTC
CASSQEGRGTAYNEQFF
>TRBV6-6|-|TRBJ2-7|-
TGTGCCAGCAGTATTACAGGGCCCTACGAGCAGTACTTC
CASSITGPYEQYF
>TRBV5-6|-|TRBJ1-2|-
TGTGCCAGCAGCCCCAACCGTGAGGGCGCGGGCTACACCTTC
CASSPNREGAGYTF
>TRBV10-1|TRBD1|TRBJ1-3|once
TGCGCCAGCAGTCAGGGACAGACCAACTCTGGAAACACCATATATTTT
CASSQGQTNSGNTIYF
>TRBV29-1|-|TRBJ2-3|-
TGCAGCGCCGTATTGGATACGCAGTATTTT
CSAVLDTQYF
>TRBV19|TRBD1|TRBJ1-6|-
TGTGCCTCCGACCAGGGGGCTAGGAATTCACCCCTCCACTTT
CASDQGARNSPLHF
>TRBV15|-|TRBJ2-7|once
TGTGCCACCAGCAGAGAAGGGGCAGTCTCCTACGAGCAGTACTTC
CATSREGAVSYEQYF
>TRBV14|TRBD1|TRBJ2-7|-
TGTGCCAGCGGGACAGGGGACTACTACGAGCAGTACTTC
CASGTGDYYEQYF
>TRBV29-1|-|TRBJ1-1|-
TGCAGCATAGAATCCACAGGGTTCAACACTGAAGCTTTCTTT
CSIESTGFNTEAFF
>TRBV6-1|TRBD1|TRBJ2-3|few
TGTGCCAGCAGACCATCAGGGGGCGATACGCAGTATTTT
CASRPSGGDTQYF
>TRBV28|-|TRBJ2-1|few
TGTGCCAGCTGGCTGACAGCCAACAATGAGCAGTTCTTC
CASWLTANNEQFF
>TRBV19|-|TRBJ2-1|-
TGTGCCAGTAGTATGACAGGTAAAATTGGAATCAATGAGCAGTTCTTC
CASSMTGKIGINEQFF
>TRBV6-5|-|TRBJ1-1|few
TGTGCCAGCAGTTACTCTGGGGGCCTGAACACTGAAGCTTTCTTT
CASSYSGGLNTEAFF